The clone carrying this T cell receptor (beta chain) appeared a few times. Its specificity is unknown. Unique molecular identifiers were added to individual cDNA molecules. MiXCR, run by TCRdb on the 5' RACE reads, gives a single entry per CDR3 protein. The sample has some 34,000 distinct CDR3 sequences; roughly 4.5% are singletons. This CDR3 comprises 15 residues. Germline V CDR1 and CDR2: MDHEN, SYDVKM. Trimming took off 5 bases at V and 0 bases at J, with 11 bases between the two ends. This specimen comes from a study of early T cells in non-severe SARS-CoV-2 infection. About the study: Sequencing used unsorted whole-blood bulk RNA, so chains lack pairing.

Findings and limits, study-wide: There was a bias toward anti-spike CD8 responses in VDJdb matching, which missed private and CD4 specificities.

This clonotype originated in an adult who was a healthcare worker with PCR-confirmed SARS-CoV-2 infection or an uninfected control (not recorded which). The sample consisted of whole blood. V gene TRBV28 combines with J gene TRBJ1-3; D may be TRBD1 (6 bases). The CDR3 spells CASSARGNSGNTIYF. The DNA for the CDR3 is TGTGCCAGCAGTGCAAGGGGGAACTCTGGAAACACCATATATTTT.